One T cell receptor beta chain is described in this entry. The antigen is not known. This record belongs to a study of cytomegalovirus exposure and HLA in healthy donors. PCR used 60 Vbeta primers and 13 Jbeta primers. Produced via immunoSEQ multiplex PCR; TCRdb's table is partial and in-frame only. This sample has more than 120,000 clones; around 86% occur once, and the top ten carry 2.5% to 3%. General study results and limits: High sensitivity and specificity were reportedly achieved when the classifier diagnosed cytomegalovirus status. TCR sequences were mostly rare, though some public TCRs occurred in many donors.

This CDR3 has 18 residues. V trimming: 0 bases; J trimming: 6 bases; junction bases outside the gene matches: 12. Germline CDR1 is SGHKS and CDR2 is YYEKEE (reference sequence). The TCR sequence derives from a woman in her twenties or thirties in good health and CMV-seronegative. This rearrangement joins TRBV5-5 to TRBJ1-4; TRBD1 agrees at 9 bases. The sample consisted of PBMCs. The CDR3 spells CASSLAPRLGQGDEKLFF. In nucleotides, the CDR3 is TGTGCCAGCAGCTTGGCCCCCCGGTTGGGACAGGGTGATGAAAAACTGTTTTTT.